Sequencing of this TCR beta chain was carried out in a study of T cells after yellow fever vaccination. Findings and caveats of the study: By day 5 rather than day 15, the secondary response had peaked, though it was weaker. CD4 and CD8 compartments shared a small share of clonotypes.

With respect to this clonotype: Antigen specificity is unknown.

TCRdb reprocessed the 5' RACE reads with MiXCR, giving one entry per CDR3 protein. Of about 240,000 distinct CDR3 sequences listed, less than 8.5% are singletons. The CDR3 spans 13 residues. Trimming left V 2 bases short and J 4 bases short, with 6 bases between. Germline lookup yields CDR1 SGHTA and CDR2 FQGNSA. V usage is TRBV7-2 and J usage is TRBJ1-5; unclear D gene. Here the sequenced sample was CD4+ T cells sorted from PBMCs, taken 15 days after the yellow fever booster vaccination. The clonotype originates from a man aged 25-40 years who received the YFV17D yellow fever vaccine. CDR3 bases: TGTGCCAGCAGCTTATTCGTAAATCAGCCCCAGCATTTT. Its translation: CASSLFVNQPQHF.